The following is a T cell receptor (beta chain) sequence with its context. J was trimmed by 6 bases and V by 6 bases; bases with no gene match: 13. In germline, CDR1 is SGHTA, CDR2 FQGTGA. CDR3 length: 16 residues. This entry comes from a study of shared clonotypes between healthy human individuals. Study summary: The study drew on two women and a few men aged 18 to 49 as donors.

TCRdb's table, derived via immunoSEQ multiplex PCR, lists solely in-frame clones and lacks some. Among about 1.1 million clones listed, more than 75% were seen once. Material for sequencing was memory CD4+ T cells from PBMCs. Subset meaning: CD45RA-negative fraction. The chain is built from TRBV7-3 and TRBJ2-1, with TRBD2 identical over 8 bases. The TCR was taken from a man between 18 and 29 years old in good health. Some clones in this sample may be carry-over from other donors' samples. The CDR3 is CASSSLGTSLGNEQFF. The CDR3 DNA reads as TGTGCCAGCAGTTCCCTGGGGACTAGTTTAGGCAATGAGCAGTTCTTC.